This T cell receptor (beta chain) stems from a study of blood T cell repertoires in COVID-19. Overall study: From T cells, B-cell-depleted T cells, or PBMCs came the material, which was cDNA or gDNA.

This CDR3 spans 13 amino acids. The germline V and J ends were trimmed by 3 bases and 0 bases, with 4 bases remaining between them. Germline V gene lookup returns CDR1 SGHNT and CDR2 YYREEE (reference sequence). Original analysis: Reference gene primer amplification gave nucleated cell count estimates. Sequenced by immunoSEQ multiplex PCR; TCRdb stores in-frame clones only, minus some. For V, J and clone size, that table is used; D and trimming come from the DNA. The repertoire consists of about 190,000 clones, with over 70% occurring once and the leading ten covering 2.5% to 3%. This clone was counted a single time.

This clonotype was obtained from a man between 45 and 60 years old with active or convalescent COVID-19. The sample comprised peripheral blood. The J gene is TRBJ2-4, the V gene TRBV5-4; D is uncertain. CDR3 DNA: TGTGCCAGCAGCTCCCTAGCCAAAAACATTCAGTACTTC. Protein: CASSSLAKNIQYF.